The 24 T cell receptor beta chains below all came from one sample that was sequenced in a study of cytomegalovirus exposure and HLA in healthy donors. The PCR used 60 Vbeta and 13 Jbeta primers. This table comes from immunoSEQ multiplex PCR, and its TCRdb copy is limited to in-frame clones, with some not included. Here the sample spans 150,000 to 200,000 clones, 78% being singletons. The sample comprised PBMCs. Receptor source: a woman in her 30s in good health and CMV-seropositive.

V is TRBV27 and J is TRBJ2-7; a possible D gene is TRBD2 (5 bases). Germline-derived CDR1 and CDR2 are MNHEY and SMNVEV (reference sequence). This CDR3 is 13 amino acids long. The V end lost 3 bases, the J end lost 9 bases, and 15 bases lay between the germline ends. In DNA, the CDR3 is TGTGCCAGCAGTTTTGAGGGCAAATTGTCGCAGTACTTC. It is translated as CASSFEGKLSQYF.

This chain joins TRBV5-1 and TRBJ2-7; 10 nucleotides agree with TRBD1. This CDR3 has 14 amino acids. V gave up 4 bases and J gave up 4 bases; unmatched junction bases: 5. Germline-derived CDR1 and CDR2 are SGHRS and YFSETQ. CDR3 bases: TGCGCCAGCAGCCAGACAGGGGGCGTGTACGAGCAGTACTTC. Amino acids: CASSQTGGVYEQYF.

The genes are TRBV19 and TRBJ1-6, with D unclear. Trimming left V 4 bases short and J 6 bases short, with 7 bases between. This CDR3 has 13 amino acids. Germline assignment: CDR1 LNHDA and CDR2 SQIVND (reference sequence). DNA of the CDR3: TGTGCCAGTAGTACCGTCCTTAATTCACCCCTCCACTTT. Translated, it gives CASSTVLNSPLHF.

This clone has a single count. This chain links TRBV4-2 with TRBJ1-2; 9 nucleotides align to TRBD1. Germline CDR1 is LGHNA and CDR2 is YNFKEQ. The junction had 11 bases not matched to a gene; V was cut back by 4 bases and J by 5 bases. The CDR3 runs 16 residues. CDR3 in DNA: TGTGCCAGCAGCCGTCCGACAGGGGGTAATAGTTATGGCTACACCTTC. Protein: CASSRPTGGNSYGYTF.

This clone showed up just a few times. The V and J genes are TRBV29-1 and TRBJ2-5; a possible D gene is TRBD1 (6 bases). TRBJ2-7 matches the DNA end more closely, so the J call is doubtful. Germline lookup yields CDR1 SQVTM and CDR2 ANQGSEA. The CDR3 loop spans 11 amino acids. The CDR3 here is CSALDSYEQYF. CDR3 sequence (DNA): TGCAGCGCCCTGGACAGTTACGAGCAGTACTTC.

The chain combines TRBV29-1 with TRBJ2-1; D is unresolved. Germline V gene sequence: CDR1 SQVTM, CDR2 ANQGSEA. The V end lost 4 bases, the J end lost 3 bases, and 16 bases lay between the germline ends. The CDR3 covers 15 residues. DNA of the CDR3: TGCAGCGTTGTTCCTAGGTCCCCTGTCTACAATGAGCAGTTCTTC. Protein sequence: CSVVPRSPVYNEQFF.

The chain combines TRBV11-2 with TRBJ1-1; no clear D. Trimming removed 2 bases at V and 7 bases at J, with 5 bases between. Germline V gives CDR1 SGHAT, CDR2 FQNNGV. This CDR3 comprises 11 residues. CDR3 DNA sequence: TGTGCCAGCAGCTTAATAAATGAAGCTTTCTTT. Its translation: CASSLINEAFF.

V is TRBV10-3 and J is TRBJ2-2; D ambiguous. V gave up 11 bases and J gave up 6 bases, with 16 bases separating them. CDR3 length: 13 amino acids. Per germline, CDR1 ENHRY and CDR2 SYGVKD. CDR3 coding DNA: TGTGCCTTAAGCCCTAGTTCCCCCGGGGAGCTGTTTTTT. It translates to CALSPSSPGELFF.

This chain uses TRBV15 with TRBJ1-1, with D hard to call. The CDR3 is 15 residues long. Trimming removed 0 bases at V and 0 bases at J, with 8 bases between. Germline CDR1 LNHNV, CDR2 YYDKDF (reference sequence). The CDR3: CATSRDQAMNTEAFF. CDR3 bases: TGTGCCACCAGCAGAGATCAAGCGATGAACACTGAAGCTTTCTTT.

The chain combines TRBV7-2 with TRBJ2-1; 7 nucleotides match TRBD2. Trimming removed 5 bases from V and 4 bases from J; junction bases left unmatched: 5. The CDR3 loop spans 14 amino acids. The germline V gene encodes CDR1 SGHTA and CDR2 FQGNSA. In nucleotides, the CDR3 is TGTGCCAGCAGCGGTTCCGGGGGGTACAATGAGCAGTTCTTC. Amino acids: CASSGSGGYNEQFF.

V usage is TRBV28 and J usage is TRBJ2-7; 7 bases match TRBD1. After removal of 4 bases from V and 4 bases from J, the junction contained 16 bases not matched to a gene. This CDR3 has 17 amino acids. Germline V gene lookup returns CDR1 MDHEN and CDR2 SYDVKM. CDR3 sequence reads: CASSYDSLGDSGYEQYF. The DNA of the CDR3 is TGTGCCAGCAGTTACGACTCTCTGGGGGACAGCGGATACGAGCAGTACTTC.

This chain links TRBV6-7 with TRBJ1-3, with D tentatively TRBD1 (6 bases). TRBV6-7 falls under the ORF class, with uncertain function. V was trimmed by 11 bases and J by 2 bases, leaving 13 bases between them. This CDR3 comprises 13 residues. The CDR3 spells CARFRGAGNTIYF. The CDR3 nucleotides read TGTGCCCGCTTCAGGGGAGCTGGAAACACCATATATTTT.

The CDR3 sequence: CAISESTGGHQPQHF. The CDR3 nucleotides are TGTGCCATCAGTGAGTCGACAGGGGGCCATCAGCCCCAGCATTTT. The chain has TRBV10-3 and TRBJ1-5; 10 bases agree with TRBD1. The CDR3 loop spans 15 amino acids. V lost 0 bases and J lost 5; bases outside the gene matches: 1. In germline, CDR1 is ENHRY, CDR2 SYGVKD.

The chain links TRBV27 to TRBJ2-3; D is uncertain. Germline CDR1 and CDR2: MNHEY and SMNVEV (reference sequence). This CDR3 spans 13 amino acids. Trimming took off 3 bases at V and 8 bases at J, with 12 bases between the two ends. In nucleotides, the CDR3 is TGTGCCAGCAGTTTGGTGGAGTATGCTACGCAGTATTTT. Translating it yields CASSLVEYATQYF.

The CDR3 DNA sequence: TGTGCCAGCTCACCAAAATCGCGTTCCCCGGCTAGCGGGGGCACAGATACGCAGTATTTT. Protein: CASSPKSRSPASGGTDTQYF. This rearrangement joins TRBV18 to TRBJ2-3; 9 positions match TRBD2. This CDR3 has 20 amino acids. Germline lookup yields CDR1 KGHSH and CDR2 LQKENI. With 2 bases clipped from V and 1 base from J, the junction kept 16 bases outside the gene matches.

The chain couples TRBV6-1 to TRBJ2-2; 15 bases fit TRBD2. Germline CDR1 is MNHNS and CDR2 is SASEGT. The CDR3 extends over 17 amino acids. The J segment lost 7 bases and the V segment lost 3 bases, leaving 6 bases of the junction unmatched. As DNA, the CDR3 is TGTGCCAGCAGTGAGTCGGGACTAGCGGGAGGACACGGGGAGCTGTTTTTT. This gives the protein CASSESGLAGGHGELFF.

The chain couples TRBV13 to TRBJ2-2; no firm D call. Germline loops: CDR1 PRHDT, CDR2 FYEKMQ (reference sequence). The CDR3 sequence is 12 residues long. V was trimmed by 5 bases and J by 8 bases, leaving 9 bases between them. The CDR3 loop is CASSPPVGELFF. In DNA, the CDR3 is TGTGCCAGCAGCCCCCCCGTGGGGGAGCTGTTTTTT.

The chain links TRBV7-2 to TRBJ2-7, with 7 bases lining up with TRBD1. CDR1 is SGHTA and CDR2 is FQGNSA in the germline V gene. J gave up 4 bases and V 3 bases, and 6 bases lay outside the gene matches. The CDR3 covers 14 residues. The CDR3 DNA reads TGTGCCAGCAGCTTTAGACAGGGTGGTTACGAGCAGTACTTC. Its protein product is CASSFRQGGYEQYF.

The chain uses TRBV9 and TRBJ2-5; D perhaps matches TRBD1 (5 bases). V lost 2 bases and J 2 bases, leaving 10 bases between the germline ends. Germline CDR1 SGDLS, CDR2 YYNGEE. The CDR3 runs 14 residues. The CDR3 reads CASSVTGGQETQYF. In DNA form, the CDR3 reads TGTGCCAGCAGCGTCACAGGTGGGCAAGAGACCCAGTACTTC. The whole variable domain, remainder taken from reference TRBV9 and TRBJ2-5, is DSGVTQTPKHLITATGQRVTLRCSPRSGDLSVYWYQQSLDQGLQFLIQYYNGEERAKGNILERFSAQQFPDLHSELNLSSLELGDSALYFCASSVTGGQETQYFGPGTRLLVL.

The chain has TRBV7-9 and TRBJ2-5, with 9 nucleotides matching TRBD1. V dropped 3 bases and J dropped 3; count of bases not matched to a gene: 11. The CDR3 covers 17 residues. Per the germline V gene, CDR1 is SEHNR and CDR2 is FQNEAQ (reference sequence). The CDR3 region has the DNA TGTGCCAGCAGCTTCCGAAGGACAGGGGAGTTTGAAGAGACCCAGTACTTC. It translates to CASSFRRTGEFEETQYF.

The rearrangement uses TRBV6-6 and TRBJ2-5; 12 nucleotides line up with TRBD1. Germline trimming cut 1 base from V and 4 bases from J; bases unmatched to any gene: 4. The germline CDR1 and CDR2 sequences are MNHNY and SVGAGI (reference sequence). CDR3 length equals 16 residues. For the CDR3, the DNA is TGTGCCAGCAGTTACTTGGGGACAGGGGGCTCAGAGACCCAGTACTTC. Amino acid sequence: CASSYLGTGGSETQYF.

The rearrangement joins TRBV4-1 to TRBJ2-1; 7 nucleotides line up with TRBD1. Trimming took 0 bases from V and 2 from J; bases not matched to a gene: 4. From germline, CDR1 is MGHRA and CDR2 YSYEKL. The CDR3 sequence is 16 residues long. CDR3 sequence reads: CASSQEQGRPYNEQFF. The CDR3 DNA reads TGCGCCAGCAGCCAAGAACAGGGGCGGCCCTACAATGAGCAGTTCTTC.

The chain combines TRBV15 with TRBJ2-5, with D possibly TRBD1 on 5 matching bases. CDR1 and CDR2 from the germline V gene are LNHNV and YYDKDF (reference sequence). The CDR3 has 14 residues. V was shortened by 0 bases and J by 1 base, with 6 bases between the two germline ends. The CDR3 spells CATSRDDSQETQYF. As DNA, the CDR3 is TGTGCCACCAGCAGAGACGACAGCCAAGAGACCCAGTACTTC.

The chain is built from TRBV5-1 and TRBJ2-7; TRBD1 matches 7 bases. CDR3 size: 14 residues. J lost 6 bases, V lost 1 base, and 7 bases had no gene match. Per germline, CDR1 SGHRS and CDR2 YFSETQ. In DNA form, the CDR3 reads TGCGCCAGCAGCTTGAGGACAGGTTGGGGCGAGCAGTACTTC. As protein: CASSLRTGWGEQYF.